A single sample gave rise to the 16 T cell receptor beta chains below, sequenced in a study of CD8+ T cells in alopecia areata. The sample's treatment: oral pan-JAK inhibitor, 5-10 mg twice daily. Sequencing templates came from extracted RNA that was reverse transcribed into cDNA. Here immunoSEQ multiplex PCR was the method, and the copy in TCRdb shows in-frame clones only, minus some. Among 110,000 or so clones, approximately 55% were seen once, and the ten largest hold more than 3%. Sequenced here: CD4+ T cells sorted from blood, sampled at week 24, from a patient treated with tofacitinib. These receptors were taken from a human donor with alopecia areata.

The V and J genes are TRBV29-1 and TRBJ2-3, with unresolved D. The CDR3 is 13 amino acids. The germline CDR1 and CDR2 sequences are SQVTM and ANQGSEA. Trimming shortened V by 4 bases and J by 2 bases, and 10 bases separated the two germline ends. The CDR3 nucleotides are TGCAGCGTTGTCTATTTTGTCACAGATACGCAGTATTTT. Translation: CSVVYFVTDTQYF.

This clone was counted a single time. The rearrangement links TRBV4-3 to TRBJ2-7, with TRBD1 identical over 7 bases. The CDR3 is 13 amino acids. Germline lookup yields CDR1 LGHNA and CDR2 YSLEER. J lost 0 bases, V lost 5 bases, and 1 base had no gene match. The CDR3 DNA sequence: TGCGCCAGCAGCGACAGGGTCTCCTACGAGCAGTACTTC. Translation: CASSDRVSYEQYF.

Turning to this clone: The same CDR3 is also encoded by other DNA sequences in this sample. This sequence joins TRBV29-1 and TRBJ2-2, with D possibly TRBD2 on 6 matching bases. V shed 4 bases and J shed 6 bases, with 9 bases lying between them. The germline V gene encodes CDR1 SQVTM and CDR2 ANQGSEA. This CDR3 is 12 amino acids long. DNA for the CDR3: TGCAGCGTTGCGAGCGGGCCCGGGGAGCTGTTTTTT. Amino acids: CSVASGPGELFF.

The gene calls are TRBV23-1 and TRBJ2-3; D perhaps matches TRBD2 (6 bases). TRBV23-1 is treated as an ORF (open reading frame) with a function not yet certain. With 3 bases removed from V and 6 bases from J, the gap between germline ends came to 7 bases. The length of the CDR3 is 12 residues. The CDR3 coding sequence is TGCGCCAGCAGTCATGGGAGGGATACGCAGTATTTT. It encodes CASSHGRDTQYF.

This clone was detected many times. The genes are TRBV2 and TRBJ2-4, with D possibly matching TRBD1 (5 bases). Deletions cut 2 bases from V and 3 bases from J, with 11 bases between. Germline assignment: CDR1 SNHLY and CDR2 FYNNEI. The CDR3 runs 15 residues. CDR3 bases: TGTGCCAGCAGTGAAAAGGGGCCCGGCAAAAACATTCAGTACTTC. It yields the protein CASSEKGPGKNIQYF.

The chain employs TRBV11-2 and TRBJ2-7; D tentatively fits TRBD1 or TRBD2 (5 bases each). Trimming removed 5 bases from V and 2 bases from J, with 16 bases in between. Germline V gene lookup returns CDR1 SGHAT and CDR2 FQNNGV. The CDR3 has 15 residues. The CDR3, as DNA: TGTGCCAGCAGCCAACCGGGACGGGGTCCCTACGAGCAGTACTTC. As protein: CASSQPGRGPYEQYF.

This sequence joins TRBV29-1 and TRBJ2-7; 7 nucleotides match TRBD1. The CDR3 consists of 12 residues. V lost 4 bases, J lost 3 bases, and 3 bases stayed unmatched. Per germline, CDR1 SQVTM and CDR2 ANQGSEA. CDR3 protein: CSVARGNYEQYF. The CDR3 DNA follows: TGCAGCGTTGCCAGGGGGAACTACGAGCAGTACTTC.

The chain uses TRBV7-6 and TRBJ2-5, with 9 bases lining up with TRBD2. Trimming at V came to 1 base and at J to 9 bases, leaving 3 bases not matched to a gene. The CDR3 runs 13 residues. CDR1 and CDR2 (germline): SGHVS, FNYEAQ. CDR3 bases: TGTGCCAGCAGCTTAGGCGGGGGGGCCCCCCAGTACTTC. This gives the protein CASSLGGGAPQYF.

In its sample, this clone was seen a few times. This chain uses TRBV7-9 with TRBJ1-6, with D unclear. Trimming cost V 2 bases and J 10 bases, with 12 bases left between them. The CDR3 is 14 residues long. The germline gives CDR1 SEHNR, CDR2 FQNEAQ (reference sequence). The DNA for the CDR3 is TGTGCCAGCAGCTTAATCGAGGGCTACTCACCCCTCCACTTT. Protein: CASSLIEGYSPLHF.

On this clone: This same CDR3 is encoded by further DNA sequences in the sample. The rearrangement uses TRBV18 and TRBJ2-7; unclear D gene. The CDR3 extends over 11 amino acids. Germline V gene lookup returns CDR1 KGHSH and CDR2 LQKENI. V lost 2 bases and J 5 bases, leaving 4 bases between the germline ends. CDR3: CASSPSDEQYF. Here the CDR3 DNA reads TGTGCCAGCTCACCAAGCGACGAGCAGTACTTC.

The J gene is TRBJ2-2, the V gene TRBV11-2; 8 nucleotides match TRBD1. Germline CDR1 is SGHAT and CDR2 is FQNNGV. J lost 3 bases, V lost 4 bases, and 4 bases had no gene match. The CDR3 is 15 amino acids. CDR3 in amino acids: CASSSSDRDTGELFF. The CDR3 region has the DNA TGTGCCAGCAGCTCCTCGGACAGGGACACCGGGGAGCTGTTTTTT.

The CDR3 DNA sequence: TGCGCCAGCAGCCCGGGGGCGGCTGATACGCAGTATTTT. Translation gives CASSPGAADTQYF. The rearrangement joins TRBV4-3 to TRBJ2-3, with D perhaps matching TRBD1 or TRBD2 (6 bases each). Trimming took off 4 bases at V and 6 bases at J, with 11 bases between the two ends. The CDR3 consists of 13 residues. Germline CDR1 LGHNA, CDR2 YSLEER.

This clone turned up a few times. V gene TRBV4-2 combines with J gene TRBJ2-5; TRBD2 matches at 8 bases. Unmatched junction bases numbered 15, after V lost 4 bases and J lost 5 bases. The V gene's germline CDR1 is LGHNA and CDR2 YNFKEQ. The CDR3 sequence is 17 residues long. The CDR3 nucleotides read TGTGCCAGCAGCCCGGCGGATCGGGGGGGCCTAGGGGAGACCCAGTACTTC. Protein product: CASSPADRGGLGETQYF.

The chain is built from TRBV5-4 and TRBJ2-5; no reliable D call. Per germline, CDR1 SGHNT and CDR2 YYREEE (reference sequence). This CDR3 has 14 amino acids. The V end lost 0 bases, the J end lost 0 bases, and 6 bases lay between the germline ends. The CDR3 DNA sequence: TGTGCCAGCAGCTTGGCGCAGGACCAAGAGACCCAGTACTTC. It translates to CASSLAQDQETQYF.

The rearrangement uses TRBV4-3 and TRBJ2-3; 8 bases align to TRBD2. The CDR3 runs 15 residues. Unmatched junction bases numbered 3, after V lost 2 bases and J lost 2 bases. The germline V gene encodes CDR1 LGHNA and CDR2 YSLEER. The chain's CDR3 is CASSQQRGITDTQYF. The CDR3 DNA is TGCGCCAGCAGCCAACAGCGGGGGATCACAGATACGCAGTATTTT.

The chain uses TRBV7-2 and TRBJ1-6, with D maybe TRBD1 (6 bases). The CDR3 contains 16 residues. Trimming took 0 bases from V and 6 from J, leaving 12 bases between them. Per germline, CDR1 SGHTA and CDR2 FQGNSA. CDR3 protein: CASSLAGARGNSPLHF. The CDR3 DNA reads TGTGCCAGCAGCTTAGCGGGGGCCCGGGGTAATTCACCCCTCCACTTT.